These T cell receptor beta chains were read from a single sample in a study of shared clonotypes between healthy human individuals. Clones were sequenced by immunoSEQ multiplex PCR, and TCRdb holds only the in-frame ones, with some missing. The sample has roughly 2,500,000 clones; approximately 94% are singletons. Sequencing was carried out using naive CD4+ T cells from PBMCs. The receptors originated from a man between 18 and 29 years old in good health. Some clones in this sample may be carry-over from other donors' samples. The CDR3 runs from the conserved cysteine through the conserved F or W. Each record gives: D gene, J gene, V gene, CDR3 protein, CDR3 DNA. A D gene is named only where the DNA matches it firmly.

>NA|TRBJ1-2|TRBV6-5
CASSNRRTNYGYTF
TGTGCCAGCAGCAACCGGCGAACTAACTATGGCTACACCTTC
>TRBD2|TRBJ2-3|TRBV11-2
CASSFSGSISDTQYF
TGTGCCAGCAGCTTCAGCGGGAGCATTTCAGATACGCAGTATTTT
>TRBD2|TRBJ2-7|TRBV29-1
CSVEKSGGYEQYF
TGCAGCGTTGAAAAGTCGGGGGGGTACGAGCAGTACTTC
>TRBD2|TRBJ2-1|TRBV4-2
CASSQDFLAGGPNEQFF
TGTGCCAGCAGCCAAGATTTTCTAGCGGGAGGTCCCAATGAGCAGTTCTTC
>NA|TRBJ2-1|TRBV6-1
CARVGGQGDWEQFF
TGTGCCAGGGTTGGGGGGCAGGGAGACTGGGAGCAGTTCTTC
>NA|TRBJ1-2|TRBV29-1
CSVETGPYGYTF
TGCAGCGTTGAGACGGGCCCCTATGGCTACACCTTC
>NA|TRBJ2-7|TRBV7-2
CASSYDRRYEQYF
TGTGCCAGCAGCTACGACCGGAGGTACGAGCAGTACTTC
>NA|TRBJ1-2|TRBV4-1
CASSQALTGGSPYGYTF
TGCGCCAGCAGCCAAGCCCTTACCGGGGGCAGCCCATATGGCTACACCTTC
>NA|TRBJ2-1|TRBV11-1
CASSPTRLNEQFF
TGTGCCAGCAGCCCGACTAGACTCAATGAGCAGTTCTTC
>NA|TRBJ1-3|TRBV5-1
CASSSDSGNTIYF
TGCGCCAGCAGTTCTGACTCTGGAAACACCATATATTTT
>TRBD1|TRBJ2-7|TRBV28
CASSSPGTGGYEQYF
TGTGCCAGCAGTTCGCCCGGGACAGGGGGTTACGAGCAGTACTTC
>TRBD1|TRBJ2-7|TRBV29-1
CSVDRDSSYEQYF
TGCAGCGTTGACCGGGACAGTTCCTACGAGCAGTACTTC
>NA|TRBJ1-5|TRBV9
CASSVGWDQPQHF
TGTGCCAGCAGCGTAGGTTGGGATCAGCCCCAGCATTTT